This T cell receptor beta chain was recorded in a study of cytomegalovirus exposure and HLA in healthy donors. As for the study in general: About 80 million unique TCRs, all from HLA-typed donors, were included in an early release of the data.

The V end was cut by 8 bases, the J end by 5 bases, with 22 bases between. The germline V gene encodes CDR1 MNHNS and CDR2 SASEGT. The CDR3 has 15 amino acids. General study points: TCR beta chain V- and J-gene trimming was linked, in a later analysis, to a missense variant in DCLRE1C. TCR sequences were mostly rare, though some public TCRs occurred in many donors.

A single count supports this clone. The antigen remains undetermined. 13 Jbeta primers and 60 Vbeta primers were used for the PCR. Profiled with immunoSEQ multiplex PCR; TCRdb holds only in-frame clones, not every one. The sample shows about 190,000 clones, 80% to 90% of them seen only once. This chain uses TRBV6-1 with TRBJ2-7, with TRBD2 as a possible D gene (7 bases). This TCR came from a woman aged 30 to 39 in good health and CMV-seronegative. What was sequenced was PBMCs. CDR3 coding DNA: TGTGCCAGCTGGTGGGGGGGCGTCGGTAATGACGAGCAGTACTTC. Translated, it gives CASWWGGVGNDEQYF.